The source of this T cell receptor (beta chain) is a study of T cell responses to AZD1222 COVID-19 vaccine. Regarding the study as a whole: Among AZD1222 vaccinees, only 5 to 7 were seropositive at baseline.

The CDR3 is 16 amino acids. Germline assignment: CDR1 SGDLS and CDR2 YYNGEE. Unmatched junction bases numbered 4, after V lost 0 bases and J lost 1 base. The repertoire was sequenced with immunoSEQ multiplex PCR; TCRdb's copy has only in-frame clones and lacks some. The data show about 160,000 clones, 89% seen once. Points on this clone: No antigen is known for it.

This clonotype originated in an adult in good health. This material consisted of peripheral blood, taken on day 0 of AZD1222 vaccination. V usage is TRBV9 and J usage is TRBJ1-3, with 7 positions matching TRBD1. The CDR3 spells CASSVAGDRSGNTIYF. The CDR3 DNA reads TGTGCCAGCAGCGTAGCGGGGGACAGATCTGGAAACACCATATATTTT. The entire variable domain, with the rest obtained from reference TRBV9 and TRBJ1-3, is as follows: DSGVTQTPKHLITATGQRVTLRCSPRSGDLSVYWYQQSLDQGLQFLIQYYNGEERAKGNILERFSAQQFPDLHSELNLSSLELGDSALYFCASSVAGDRSGNTIYFGEGSWLTVV.